This T cell receptor beta chain derives from a study of blood T cells in healthy people across ages. Isolation yielded PBMCs, at least 6 million per sample, in every case. CDR1 DFQATT and CDR2 SNEGSKA come from the germline V gene (reference sequence). The CDR3 totals 15 residues. V lost 5 bases, J lost 0 bases, and 17 bases lay in between. Using a J-beta primer mix together with a sample-barcoded 5' primer, a second PCR was run for roughly 6 to 11 cycles. TCRdb re-called the 5' RACE reads through MiXCR, storing one row per CDR3 protein. The sample lists 800,000 to 1,300,000 distinct CDR3 sequences; around 25% were seen once. This clonotype was seen only a few times. The sample was also reused in another study, on T cells of mothers and their children.

V gene TRBV20-1 combines with J gene TRBJ2-7, with TRBD1 as a possible D gene (6 bases). The sequenced sample consisted of blood. The TCR was taken from a girl aged 2 to 9 in good health. In DNA form, the CDR3 reads TGCAGTGCTGGCCGGGACATCACTTTCTCCTACGAGCAGTACTTC. Translating it yields CSAGRDITFSYEQYF.